This T cell receptor beta chain originates from a study of T cell repertoires in cytomegalovirus infection. TCRdb re-called the reads with MiXCR, one entry per CDR3 protein. Among about half a million distinct CDR3 sequences, 25% to 35% were seen once, and the ten largest hold roughly a sixth. Trimming pared 5 bases from V and 1 base from J, leaving 11 bases between. There are 14 residues in the CDR3. The germline V gene encodes CDR1 SGHTA and CDR2 FQGNSA. Comments on this clonotype: Its antigen is as yet unknown.

This specimen was cultured PBMCs, taken from culture after CMV antigen stimulation. The chain is built from TRBV7-2 and TRBJ1-1, with TRBD1 as a possible D gene (5 bases). The receptor was isolated from a human donor in good health (CMV status not recorded). Some clones in this sample may be carry-over from other donors' samples. The CDR3 protein is CASSHRRENTEAFF. In nucleotides, the CDR3 is TGTGCCAGCAGCCATCGCAGGGAGAACACTGAAGCTTTCTTT.